The present entry profiles one TCR beta chain with its context. The data are from a study of blood T cell repertoires in COVID-19. About the study: From the United States, Italy and Spain came samples of acute and convalescent COVID-19. T cells, B-cell-depleted T cells, or PBMCs supplied cDNA or gDNA.

Clones were sequenced by immunoSEQ multiplex PCR, and TCRdb holds only the in-frame ones, with some missing. This sample yields some 75,000 clones, of which around 89% are seen a single time; less than 0.65% belongs to the top ten. The TCR was taken from a man in his 60s with acute or convalescent COVID-19. The sequencing sample was made of peripheral blood.

The CDR3 bases are TGCAGCGTCGCTGCGGCGGAGACCCAGTACTTC. Its translation: CSVAAAETQYF. The chain carries TRBV29-1 and TRBJ2-5; D is unclear. The length of the CDR3 is 11 residues. Trimming pared 6 bases from V and 5 bases from J, leaving 10 bases between. Per germline, CDR1 SQVTM and CDR2 ANQGSEA.